These 21 T cell receptor beta chains share one sample of origin, sequenced in a study of cytomegalovirus exposure and HLA in healthy donors listed by TCRdb under 2017. The library relied on the immunoSEQ multiplex PCR assay. The table comes from immuneACCESS by way of TCRdb, which keeps in-frame sequences with V and J called. Part of the clones is missing from these tables; in studies checked, under half for an unresolved V gene and the rest for unknown reasons. This sample comprises 200,000 to 300,000 clones, approximately 90% of them detected only once. The leading ten clones occupy 2.6% of the sample. Sequenced: PBMCs. These receptors originate from a man between 18 and 35 years old in good health and CMV-seronegative.

The chain carries TRBV4-3 and TRBJ2-7; 8 nucleotides align to TRBD2. Per the germline V gene, CDR1 is LGHNA and CDR2 is YSLEER. CDR3 length: 18 amino acids. With 0 bases clipped from V and 4 bases from J, the junction kept 14 bases outside the gene matches. For the CDR3, the DNA is TGCGCCAGCAGCCAAGATCATACCTTCGGTCGGGGGGGTTACGAGCAGTACTTC. This codes for CASSQDHTFGRGGYEQYF.

The V call is TRBV12-5, the J call TRBJ2-5; 7 positions agree with TRBD2. This CDR3 is 12 amino acids long. The V and J ends lost 2 bases and 11 bases, in that order; junction bases with no gene match: 5. Germline CDR1 and CDR2: LGHNT and FRNRAP. The CDR3 reads CASGLSLAEQYF. The CDR3 DNA is TGTGCTAGTGGTTTGTCGCTAGCGGAACAGTACTTC.

The J gene is TRBJ2-5, the V gene TRBV10-2, with D maybe TRBD2 (5 bases). Per germline, CDR1 WSHSY and CDR2 SAAADI. The CDR3 is 15 residues long. V was clipped by 2 bases and J by 3 bases, with 13 bases between them. CDR3 loop: CASSEPWTSEETQYF. The CDR3 DNA sequence: TGCGCCAGCAGTGAGCCCTGGACTTCAGAAGAGACCCAGTACTTC.

The chain joins TRBV5-3 to TRBJ2-2, with D possibly TRBD2 on 7 matching bases. TRBV5-3 is an ORF, and what it does is uncertain. V was clipped by 3 bases and J by 7 bases, with 13 bases between them. The CDR3 is 14 amino acids. CDR3 sequence: CARSWGGRHGELFF. As DNA, the CDR3 is TGTGCCAGAAGCTGGGGGGGCCGACACGGGGAGCTGTTTTTT.

In this sample, this clone turned up a few times. The chain has TRBV7-2 and TRBJ1-5; TRBD1 is a possible D gene (5 bases). The germline V and J ends were trimmed by 8 bases and 9 bases, with 17 bases remaining between them. The CDR3 extends over 13 amino acids. Germline CDR1 reads SGHTA; CDR2 reads FQGNSA. The CDR3 DNA sequence: TGTGCCAGCTCGGAGGGGTTCCTTTGGCCCCAGCATTTT. It is translated as CASSEGFLWPQHF.

This sequence joins TRBV13 and TRBJ2-7; 9 bases fit TRBD2. The CDR3 consists of 15 residues. Germline loops: CDR1 PRHDT, CDR2 FYEKMQ (reference sequence). Trimming removed 5 bases from V and 3 bases from J; junction bases left unmatched: 8. The CDR3 region has the DNA TGTGCCAGCAGCCCCATAGCGGGAGATTACTACGAGCAGTACTTC. It encodes CASSPIAGDYYEQYF. The full variable domain, in which reference TRBV13 and TRBJ2-7 provide the parts outside the CDR3, is AAGVIQSPRHLIKEKRETATLKCYPIPRHDTVYWYQQGPGQDPQFLISFYEKMQSDKGSIPDRFSAQQFSDYHSELNMSSLELGDSALYFCASSPIAGDYYEQYFGPGTRLTVT.

The chain uses TRBV6-5 and TRBJ1-5; D unclear. V was pared by 6 bases and J by 5 bases, with 14 bases between. The CDR3 loop spans 14 amino acids. Germline CDR1 and CDR2: MNHEY and SVGAGI. The CDR3 protein is CASSTVRVDQPQHF. The CDR3 DNA sequence: TGTGCCAGCAGCACCGTGAGGGTGGATCAGCCCCAGCATTTT.

This chain connects TRBV4-1 to TRBJ2-2, with D maybe TRBD1 (6 bases). The CDR3 spans 15 residues. In germline, CDR1 is MGHRA, CDR2 YSYEKL. V was clipped by 2 bases and J by 1 base, with 8 bases between them. CDR3 region: CASSQLQGNTGELFF. CDR3 bases: TGCGCCAGCAGCCAATTACAGGGGAACACCGGGGAGCTGTTTTTT.

Turning to this clone: Other DNA sequences within the sample encode an identical CDR3. CDR3: CASSLEGDQPQHF. Here the CDR3 DNA reads TGTGCCAGCAGCTTAGAAGGAGATCAGCCCCAGCATTTT. The rearrangement uses TRBV7-2 and TRBJ1-5; D is undetermined. The germline V gene encodes CDR1 SGHTA and CDR2 FQGNSA. The CDR3 spans 13 residues. V was clipped by 1 base and J by 5 bases, with 6 bases between them. Based on the CDR3 plus reference TRBV7-2 and TRBJ1-5, the full variable domain is GAGVSQSPSNKVTEKGKDVELRCDPISGHTALYWYRQSLGQGLEFLIYFQGNSAPDKSGLPSDRFSAERTGGSVSTLTIQRTQQEDSAVYLCASSLEGDQPQHFGDGTRLSIL.

The chain carries TRBV9 and TRBJ2-1; 8 bases agree with TRBD2. This CDR3 has 15 amino acids. With V trimmed by 3 bases and J by 0 bases, 2 bases remained unmatched. CDR1 and CDR2 (germline): SGDLS, YYNGEE. CDR3 bases: TGTGCCAGCAGCGCTAGCGGGTACTCCTACAATGAGCAGTTCTTC. Its translation is CASSASGYSYNEQFF. Full variable domain (outside the CDR3, taken from reference TRBV9 and TRBJ2-1): DSGVTQTPKHLITATGQRVTLRCSPRSGDLSVYWYQQSLDQGLQFLIQYYNGEERAKGNILERFSAQQFPDLHSELNLSSLELGDSALYFCASSASGYSYNEQFFGPGTRLTVL.

The chain combines TRBV7-9 with TRBJ1-3; the D is unclear. The CDR3 extends over 12 amino acids. V was pared by 5 bases and J by 4 bases, with 6 bases between. CDR1 SEHNR and CDR2 FQNEAQ come from the germline V gene (reference sequence). The CDR3 reads CASSQAGNTIYF. CDR3 sequence (DNA): TGTGCCAGCAGCCAGGCCGGAAACACCATATATTTT.

The J gene is TRBJ1-6, the V gene TRBV7-8; no definite D call. In germline, CDR1 is SGHVS, CDR2 FQNEAQ. The V and J ends lost 1 base and 3 bases respectively, with 13 bases between them. The CDR3 sequence is 17 residues long. CDR3 region: CASSLDLLGGYNSPLHF. In DNA form, the CDR3 reads TGTGCCAGCAGCTTAGATCTTCTAGGCGGCTATAATTCACCCCTCCACTTT.

This clone was counted a single time. This chain connects TRBV4-3 to TRBJ2-5; 9 positions agree with TRBD2. CDR3 length: 17 residues. The junction had 12 bases not matched to a gene; V was cut back by 0 bases and J by 7 bases. Germline V gene sequence: CDR1 LGHNA, CDR2 YSLEER. CDR3: CASSQELAGGSWGTQYF. For the CDR3, the DNA is TGCGCCAGCAGCCAAGAACTAGCGGGTGGGAGCTGGGGGACCCAGTACTTC.

The chain joins TRBV7-2 to TRBJ1-6; maybe TRBD1 (5 bases). V lost 0 bases to trimming and J lost 9 bases, with 12 bases between them. The V gene's germline CDR1 is SGHTA and CDR2 FQGNSA. This CDR3 is 15 amino acids long. The chain's CDR3 is CASSLAGVNTSPLHF. CDR3 nucleotide sequence: TGTGCCAGCAGCTTAGCAGGGGTTAACACTTCACCCCTCCACTTT.

V usage is TRBV5-1 and J usage is TRBJ2-5; 16 nucleotides line up with TRBD2. The V gene end was trimmed by 4 bases and the J gene end by 5 bases; junction bases not matched to a gene: 8. The germline V gene encodes CDR1 SGHRS and CDR2 YFSETQ. The CDR3 has 17 amino acids. The CDR3: CASSPGTSGGAQETQYF. As DNA, the CDR3 is TGCGCCAGCAGCCCAGGGACTAGCGGGGGGGCCCAGGAGACCCAGTACTTC.

The chain links TRBV10-3 to TRBJ2-5, with 9 bases that match TRBD1. The V and J ends lost 2 bases and 2 bases, in that order; junction bases with no gene match: 6. This CDR3 spans 16 amino acids. Germline CDR1 is ENHRY and CDR2 is SYGVKD. The CDR3 reads CAISETHGQGQETQYF. The CDR3 nucleotides are TGTGCCATCAGTGAGACTCACGGACAGGGGCAAGAGACCCAGTACTTC.

The chain joins TRBV27 to TRBJ1-6; no clear D. The germline CDR1 and CDR2 sequences are MNHEY and SMNVEV (reference sequence). The CDR3 sequence is 13 residues long. Trimming removed 5 bases from V and 8 bases from J, with 10 bases in between. CDR3 nucleotide sequence: TGTGCCAGCAGTCTCCGGGGTGATTCACCCCTCCACTTT. It encodes CASSLRGDSPLHF.

The J gene is TRBJ2-7, the V gene TRBV30, with a possible D match to TRBD2 (6 bases). Between the trimmed V and J ends, which lost 5 bases and 1 base, there was a span of 12 bases. Per the germline V gene, CDR1 is GTSNPN and CDR2 is SVGIG (reference sequence). The CDR3 runs 13 residues. The CDR3 nucleotides read TGTGCCTGGGCACCCGGGAGATCCTACGAGCAGTACTTC. This sequence encodes CAWAPGRSYEQYF.

The rearrangement links TRBV6-1 to TRBJ2-1, with 9 bases fitting TRBD1. With 5 bases clipped from V and 7 bases from J, the junction kept 9 bases outside the gene matches. The CDR3 runs 15 residues. Germline lookup yields CDR1 MNHNS and CDR2 SASEGT. The CDR3 DNA is TGTGCCAGCAGTAAGGGACAGGGAGCGGGGAATGAGCAGTTCTTC. It translates to CASSKGQGAGNEQFF.

The genes are TRBV7-8 and TRBJ1-1; perhaps TRBD1 as D (5 bases). V dropped 6 bases and J dropped 2 bases, with 10 bases sitting between them. The CDR3 length is 13 residues. Per the germline V gene, CDR1 is SGHVS and CDR2 is FQNEAQ. The chain's CDR3 is CASRFQGNTEAFF. The CDR3 DNA reads TGTGCCAGCAGATTTCAGGGAAACACTGAAGCTTTCTTT.

The rearrangement joins TRBV27 to TRBJ2-7; D is perhaps TRBD1 (6 bases). V lost 5 bases and J lost 4, with 12 bases in between. Germline loops: CDR1 MNHEY, CDR2 SMNVEV (reference sequence). There are 13 residues in the CDR3. The CDR3 protein is CASSTQQGYEQYF. The CDR3 DNA follows: TGTGCCAGCAGTACCCAACAGGGTTACGAGCAGTACTTC.